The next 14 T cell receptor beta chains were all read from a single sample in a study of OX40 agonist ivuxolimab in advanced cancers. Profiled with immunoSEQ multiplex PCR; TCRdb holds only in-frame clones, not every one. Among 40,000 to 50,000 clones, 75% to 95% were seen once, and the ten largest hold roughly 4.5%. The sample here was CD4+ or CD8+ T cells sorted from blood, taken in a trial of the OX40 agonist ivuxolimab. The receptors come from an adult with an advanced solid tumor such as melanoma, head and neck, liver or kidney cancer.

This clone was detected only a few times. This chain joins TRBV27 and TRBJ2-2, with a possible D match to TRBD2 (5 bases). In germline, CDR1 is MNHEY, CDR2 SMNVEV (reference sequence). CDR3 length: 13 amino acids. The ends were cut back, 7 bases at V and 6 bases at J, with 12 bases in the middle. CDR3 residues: CASKASGAGELFF. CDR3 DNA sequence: TGTGCCAGCAAGGCTTCCGGGGCCGGGGAGCTGTTTTTT.

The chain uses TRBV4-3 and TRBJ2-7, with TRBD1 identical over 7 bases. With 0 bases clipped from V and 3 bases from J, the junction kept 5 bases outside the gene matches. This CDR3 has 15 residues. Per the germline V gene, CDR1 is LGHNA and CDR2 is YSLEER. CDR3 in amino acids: CASSQDRTGFYEQYF. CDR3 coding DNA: TGCGCCAGCAGCCAAGATCGGACAGGCTTCTACGAGCAGTACTTC.

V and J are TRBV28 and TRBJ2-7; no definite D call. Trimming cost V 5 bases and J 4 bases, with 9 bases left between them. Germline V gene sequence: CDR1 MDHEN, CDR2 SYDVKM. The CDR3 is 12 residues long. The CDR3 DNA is TGTGCCAGCAGTCTTGACATTTACGAGCAGTACTTC. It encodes CASSLDIYEQYF.

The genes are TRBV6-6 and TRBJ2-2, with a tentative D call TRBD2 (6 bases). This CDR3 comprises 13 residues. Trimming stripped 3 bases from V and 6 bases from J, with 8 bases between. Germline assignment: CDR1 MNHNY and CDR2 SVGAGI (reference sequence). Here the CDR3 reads CASSYPGAGELFF. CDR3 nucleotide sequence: TGTGCCAGCAGTTATCCGGGGGCCGGGGAGCTGTTTTTT.

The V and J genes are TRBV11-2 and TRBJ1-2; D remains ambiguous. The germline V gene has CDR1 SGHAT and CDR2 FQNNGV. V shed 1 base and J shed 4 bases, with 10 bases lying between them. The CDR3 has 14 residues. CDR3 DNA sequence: TGTGCCAGCAGCTTAGCGGTAAAGGGCTATGGCTACACCTTC. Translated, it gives CASSLAVKGYGYTF.

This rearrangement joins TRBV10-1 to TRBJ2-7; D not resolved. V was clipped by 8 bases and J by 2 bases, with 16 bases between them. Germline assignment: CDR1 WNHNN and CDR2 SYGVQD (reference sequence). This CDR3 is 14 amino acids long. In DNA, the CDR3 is TGCGCCAGCTCCGTTGATGTTTTCACCTACGAGCAGTACGTC. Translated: CASSVDVFTYEQYV.

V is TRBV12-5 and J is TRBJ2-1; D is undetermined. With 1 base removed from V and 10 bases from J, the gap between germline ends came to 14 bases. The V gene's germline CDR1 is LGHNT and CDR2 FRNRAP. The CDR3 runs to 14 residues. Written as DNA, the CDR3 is TGTGCTAGTGGTTTGGCCGACCTTGTGGGGGAGCAGTTCTTC. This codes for CASGLADLVGEQFF.

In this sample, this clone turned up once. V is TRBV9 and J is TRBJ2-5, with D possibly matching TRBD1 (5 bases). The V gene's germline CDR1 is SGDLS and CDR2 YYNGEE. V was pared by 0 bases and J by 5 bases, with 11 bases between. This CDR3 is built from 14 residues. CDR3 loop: CASSVEGRVETQYF. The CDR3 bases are TGTGCCAGCAGCGTAGAGGGCAGGGTCGAGACCCAGTACTTC.

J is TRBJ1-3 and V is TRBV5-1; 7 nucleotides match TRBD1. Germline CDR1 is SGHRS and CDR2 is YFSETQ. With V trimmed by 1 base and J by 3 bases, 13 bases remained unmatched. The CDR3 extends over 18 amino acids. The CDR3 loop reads CASSLIAPDRAGGNTIYF. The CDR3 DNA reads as TGCGCCAGCAGCTTGATCGCGCCAGACAGGGCAGGTGGAAACACCATATATTTT.

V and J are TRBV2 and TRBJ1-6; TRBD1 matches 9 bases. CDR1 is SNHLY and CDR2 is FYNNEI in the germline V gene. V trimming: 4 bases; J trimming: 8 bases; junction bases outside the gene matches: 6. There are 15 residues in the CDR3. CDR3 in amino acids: CASSGVTGGDSPLHF. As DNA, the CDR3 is TGTGCCAGCAGTGGTGTGACAGGGGGGGATTCACCCCTCCACTTT.

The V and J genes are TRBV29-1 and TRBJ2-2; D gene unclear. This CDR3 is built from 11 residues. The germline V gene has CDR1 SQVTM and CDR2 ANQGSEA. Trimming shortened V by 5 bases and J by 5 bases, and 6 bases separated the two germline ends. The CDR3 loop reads CSVIRTGELFF. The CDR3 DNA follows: TGCAGCGTTATAAGGACCGGGGAGCTGTTTTTT.

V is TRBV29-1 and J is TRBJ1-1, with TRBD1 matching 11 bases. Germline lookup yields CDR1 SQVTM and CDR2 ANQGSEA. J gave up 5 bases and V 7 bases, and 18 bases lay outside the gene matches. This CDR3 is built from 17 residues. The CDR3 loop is CSASGTGGIRGITEAFF. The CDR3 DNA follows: TGCAGCGCCTCCGGGACAGGGGGGATTAGGGGAATAACTGAAGCTTTCTTT.

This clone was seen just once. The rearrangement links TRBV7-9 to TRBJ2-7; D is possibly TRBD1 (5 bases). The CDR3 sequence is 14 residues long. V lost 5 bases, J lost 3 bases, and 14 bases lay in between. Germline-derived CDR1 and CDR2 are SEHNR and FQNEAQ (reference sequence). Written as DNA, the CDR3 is TGTGCCAGCAGCCCCGCCAGGGCCCACTACGAGCAGTACGTC. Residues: CASSPARAHYEQYV.

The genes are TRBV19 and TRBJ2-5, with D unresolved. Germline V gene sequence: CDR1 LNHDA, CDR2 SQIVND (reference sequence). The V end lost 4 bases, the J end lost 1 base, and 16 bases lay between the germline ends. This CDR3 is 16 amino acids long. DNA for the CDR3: TGTGCCAGTAGTAGGTTTTACCAGACGCCCCAAGAGACCCAGTACTTC. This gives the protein CASSRFYQTPQETQYF.